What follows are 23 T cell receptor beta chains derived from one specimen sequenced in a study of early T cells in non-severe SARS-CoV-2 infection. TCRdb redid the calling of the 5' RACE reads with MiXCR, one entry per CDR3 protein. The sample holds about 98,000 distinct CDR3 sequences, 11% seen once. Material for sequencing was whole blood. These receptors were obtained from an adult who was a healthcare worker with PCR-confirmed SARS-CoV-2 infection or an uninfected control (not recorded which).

The CDR3 spells CASSVGDSEAFF. DNA of the CDR3: TGTGCCAGCAGCGTAGGGGACAGTGAAGCTTTCTTT. This chain joins TRBV9 and TRBJ1-1, with 7 bases that match TRBD1. CDR3 size: 12 residues. Germline CDR1 is SGDLS and CDR2 is YYNGEE. Trimming removed 0 bases from V and 7 bases from J; junction bases left unmatched: 0. Based on the CDR3 plus reference TRBV9 and TRBJ1-1, the full variable domain is DSGVTQTPKHLITATGQRVTLRCSPRSGDLSVYWYQQSLDQGLQFLIQYYNGEERAKGNILERFSAQQFPDLHSELNLSSLELGDSALYFCASSVGDSEAFFGQGTRLTVV.

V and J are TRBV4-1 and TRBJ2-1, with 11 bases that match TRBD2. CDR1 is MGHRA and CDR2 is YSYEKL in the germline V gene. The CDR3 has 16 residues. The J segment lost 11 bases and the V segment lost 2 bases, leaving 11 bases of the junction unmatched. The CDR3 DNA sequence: TGCGCCAGCAGCCAATCCGGGACTAGCGGTGGGGCTAAGCAGTTCTTC. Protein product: CASSQSGTSGGAKQFF.

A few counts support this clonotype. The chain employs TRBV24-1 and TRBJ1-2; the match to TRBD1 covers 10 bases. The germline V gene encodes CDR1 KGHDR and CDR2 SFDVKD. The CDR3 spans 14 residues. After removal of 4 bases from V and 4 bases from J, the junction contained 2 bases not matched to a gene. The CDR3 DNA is TGTGCCACCAGTGAGACAGGGGGCTTCTATGGCTACACCTTC. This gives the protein CATSETGGFYGYTF.

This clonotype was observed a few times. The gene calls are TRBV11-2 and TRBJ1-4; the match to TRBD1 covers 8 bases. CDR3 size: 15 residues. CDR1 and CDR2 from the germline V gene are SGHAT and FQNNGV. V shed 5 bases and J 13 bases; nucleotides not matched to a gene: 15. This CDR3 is CASSVGTGTLGGLFF. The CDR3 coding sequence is TGTGCCAGCAGCGTAGGGACAGGCACTCTGGGGGGACTGTTTTTT.

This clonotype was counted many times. The CDR3 coding sequence is TGCGCCAGCAAGATACTGGGTTTTAGCACAGATACGCAGTATTTT. This sequence encodes CASKILGFSTDTQYF. The rearrangement links TRBV5-1 to TRBJ2-3; the D is unclear. CDR1 SGHRS and CDR2 YFSETQ come from the germline V gene. Trimming stripped 6 bases from V and 0 bases from J, with 14 bases between. CDR3 length: 15 amino acids.

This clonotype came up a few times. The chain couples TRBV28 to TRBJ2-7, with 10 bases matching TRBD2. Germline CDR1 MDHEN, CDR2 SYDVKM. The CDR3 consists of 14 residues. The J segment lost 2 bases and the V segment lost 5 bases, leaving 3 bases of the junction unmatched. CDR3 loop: CASSTGTSAYEQYF. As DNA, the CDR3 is TGTGCCAGCAGTACCGGGACTAGCGCCTACGAGCAGTACTTC.

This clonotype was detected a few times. This CDR3 reads CASRVDPSYEQYF. DNA of the CDR3: TGTGCCAGCAGAGTGGACCCGTCCTACGAGCAGTACTTC. The chain is built from TRBV6-6 and TRBJ2-7; D gene unclear. Deletions cut 6 bases from V and 1 base from J, with 10 bases between. From germline, CDR1 is MNHNY and CDR2 SVGAGI (reference sequence). The CDR3 runs 13 residues.

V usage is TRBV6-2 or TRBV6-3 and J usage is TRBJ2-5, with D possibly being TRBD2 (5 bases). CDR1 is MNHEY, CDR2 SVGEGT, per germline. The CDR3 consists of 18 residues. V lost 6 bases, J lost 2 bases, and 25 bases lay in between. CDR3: CASSRRLPGLAEQETQYF. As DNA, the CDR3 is TGTGCCAGCAGCAGGCGTCTCCCAGGTCTAGCAGAACAAGAGACCCAGTACTTC.

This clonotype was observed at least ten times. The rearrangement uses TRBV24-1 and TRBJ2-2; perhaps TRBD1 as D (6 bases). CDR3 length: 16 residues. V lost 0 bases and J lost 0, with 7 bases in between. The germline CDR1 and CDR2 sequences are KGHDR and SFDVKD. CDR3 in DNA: TGTGCCACCAGTGATTTGCAGGGGCCGAACACCGGGGAGCTGTTTTTT. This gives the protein CATSDLQGPNTGELFF.

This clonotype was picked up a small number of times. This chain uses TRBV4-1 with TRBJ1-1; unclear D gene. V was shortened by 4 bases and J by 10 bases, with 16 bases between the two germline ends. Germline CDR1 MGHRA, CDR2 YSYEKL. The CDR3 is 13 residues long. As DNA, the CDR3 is TGCGCCAGCAGCCGGGTCATGAAGGATGGAGCTTTCTTT. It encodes CASSRVMKDGAFF.

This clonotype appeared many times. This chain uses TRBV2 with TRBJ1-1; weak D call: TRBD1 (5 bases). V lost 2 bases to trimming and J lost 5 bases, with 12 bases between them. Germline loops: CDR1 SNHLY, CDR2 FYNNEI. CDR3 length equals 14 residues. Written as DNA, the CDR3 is TGTGCCAGCAGTGAAATTCGGGGGAGGACTGAAGCTTTCTTT. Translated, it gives CASSEIRGRTEAFF.

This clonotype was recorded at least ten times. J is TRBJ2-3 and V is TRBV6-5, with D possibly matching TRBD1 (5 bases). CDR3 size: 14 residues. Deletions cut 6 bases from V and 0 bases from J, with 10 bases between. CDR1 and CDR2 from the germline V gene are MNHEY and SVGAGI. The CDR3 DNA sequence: TGTGCCAGCAGGCAGGGCGCTAGCACAGATACGCAGTATTTT. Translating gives CASRQGASTDTQYF.

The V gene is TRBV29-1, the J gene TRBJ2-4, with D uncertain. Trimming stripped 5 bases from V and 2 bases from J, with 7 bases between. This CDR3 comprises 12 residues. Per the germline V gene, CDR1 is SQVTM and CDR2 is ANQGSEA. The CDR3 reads CSVWIPKNIQYF. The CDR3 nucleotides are TGCAGCGTTTGGATTCCCAAAAACATTCAGTACTTC.

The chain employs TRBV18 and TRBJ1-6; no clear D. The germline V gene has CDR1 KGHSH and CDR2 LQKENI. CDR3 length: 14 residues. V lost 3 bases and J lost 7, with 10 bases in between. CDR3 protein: CASSPAARNSPLHF. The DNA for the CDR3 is TGTGCCAGCTCACCGGCGGCCCGAAATTCACCCCTCCACTTT. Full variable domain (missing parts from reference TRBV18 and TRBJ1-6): NAGVMQNPRHLVRRRGQEARLRCSPMKGHSHVYWYRQLPEEGLKFMVYLQKENIIDESGMPKERFSAEFPKEGPSILRIQQVVRGDSAAYFCASSPAARNSPLHFGNGTRLTVT.

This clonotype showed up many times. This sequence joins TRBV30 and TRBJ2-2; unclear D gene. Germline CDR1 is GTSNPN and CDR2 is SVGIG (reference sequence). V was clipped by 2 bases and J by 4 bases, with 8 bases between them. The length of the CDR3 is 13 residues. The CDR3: CAWSRYFTGELFF. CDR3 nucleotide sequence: TGTGCCTGGAGTCGTTATTTCACCGGGGAGCTGTTTTTT.

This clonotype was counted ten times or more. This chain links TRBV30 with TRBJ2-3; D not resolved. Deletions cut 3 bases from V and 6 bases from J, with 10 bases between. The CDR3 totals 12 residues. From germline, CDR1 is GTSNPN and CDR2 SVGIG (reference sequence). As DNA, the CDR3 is TGTGCCTGGAGCGAAACTTGGGATACGCAGTATTTT. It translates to CAWSETWDTQYF.

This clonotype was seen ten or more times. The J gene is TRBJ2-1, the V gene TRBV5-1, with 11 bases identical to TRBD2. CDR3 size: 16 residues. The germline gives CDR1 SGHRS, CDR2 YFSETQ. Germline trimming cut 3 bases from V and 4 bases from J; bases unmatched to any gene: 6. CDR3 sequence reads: CASSSRLAGTYNEQFF. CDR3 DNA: TGCGCCAGCAGCTCTCGACTAGCGGGGACTTACAATGAGCAGTTCTTC.

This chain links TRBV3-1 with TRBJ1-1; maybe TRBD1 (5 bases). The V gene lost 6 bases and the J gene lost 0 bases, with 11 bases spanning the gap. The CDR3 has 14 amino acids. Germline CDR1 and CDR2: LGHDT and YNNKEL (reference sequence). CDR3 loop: CASRDDSLNTEAFF. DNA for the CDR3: TGTGCCAGCAGGGACGACAGCCTGAACACTGAAGCTTTCTTT.

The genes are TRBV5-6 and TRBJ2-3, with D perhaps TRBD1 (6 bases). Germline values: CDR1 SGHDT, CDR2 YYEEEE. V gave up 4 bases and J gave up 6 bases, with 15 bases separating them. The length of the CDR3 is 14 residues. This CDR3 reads CASSMGAGRDTQYF. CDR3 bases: TGTGCCAGCAGCATGGGGGCCGGCCGGGATACGCAGTATTTT.

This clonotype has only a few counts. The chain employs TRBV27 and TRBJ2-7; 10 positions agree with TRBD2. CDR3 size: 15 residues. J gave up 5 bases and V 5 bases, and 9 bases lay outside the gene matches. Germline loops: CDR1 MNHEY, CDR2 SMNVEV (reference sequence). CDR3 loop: CASSPRLAGVHEQYF. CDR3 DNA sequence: TGTGCCAGCAGTCCCAGGCTAGCGGGAGTCCACGAGCAGTACTTC.

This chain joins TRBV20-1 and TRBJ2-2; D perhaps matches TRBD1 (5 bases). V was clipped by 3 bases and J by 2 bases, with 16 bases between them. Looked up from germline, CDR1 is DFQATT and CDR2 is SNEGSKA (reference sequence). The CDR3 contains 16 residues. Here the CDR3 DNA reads TGCAGTGCTAGGGACACGGCGGAAAGCAACACCGGGGAGCTGTTTTTT. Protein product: CSARDTAESNTGELFF.

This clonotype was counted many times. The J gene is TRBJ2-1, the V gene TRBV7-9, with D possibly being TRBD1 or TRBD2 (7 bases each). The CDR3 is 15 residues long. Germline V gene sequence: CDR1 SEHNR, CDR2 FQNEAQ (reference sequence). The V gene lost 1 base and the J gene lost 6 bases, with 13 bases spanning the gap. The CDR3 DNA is TGTGCCAGCAGCTTAGGACAGGGAGGGGTCAATGAGCAGTTCTTC. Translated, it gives CASSLGQGGVNEQFF.

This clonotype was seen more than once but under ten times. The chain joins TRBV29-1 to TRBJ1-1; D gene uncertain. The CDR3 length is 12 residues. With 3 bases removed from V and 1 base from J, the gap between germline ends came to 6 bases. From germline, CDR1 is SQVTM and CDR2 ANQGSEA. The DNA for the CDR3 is TGCAGCGTTGATAGGCGGAACACTGAAGCTTTCTTT. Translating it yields CSVDRRNTEAFF.